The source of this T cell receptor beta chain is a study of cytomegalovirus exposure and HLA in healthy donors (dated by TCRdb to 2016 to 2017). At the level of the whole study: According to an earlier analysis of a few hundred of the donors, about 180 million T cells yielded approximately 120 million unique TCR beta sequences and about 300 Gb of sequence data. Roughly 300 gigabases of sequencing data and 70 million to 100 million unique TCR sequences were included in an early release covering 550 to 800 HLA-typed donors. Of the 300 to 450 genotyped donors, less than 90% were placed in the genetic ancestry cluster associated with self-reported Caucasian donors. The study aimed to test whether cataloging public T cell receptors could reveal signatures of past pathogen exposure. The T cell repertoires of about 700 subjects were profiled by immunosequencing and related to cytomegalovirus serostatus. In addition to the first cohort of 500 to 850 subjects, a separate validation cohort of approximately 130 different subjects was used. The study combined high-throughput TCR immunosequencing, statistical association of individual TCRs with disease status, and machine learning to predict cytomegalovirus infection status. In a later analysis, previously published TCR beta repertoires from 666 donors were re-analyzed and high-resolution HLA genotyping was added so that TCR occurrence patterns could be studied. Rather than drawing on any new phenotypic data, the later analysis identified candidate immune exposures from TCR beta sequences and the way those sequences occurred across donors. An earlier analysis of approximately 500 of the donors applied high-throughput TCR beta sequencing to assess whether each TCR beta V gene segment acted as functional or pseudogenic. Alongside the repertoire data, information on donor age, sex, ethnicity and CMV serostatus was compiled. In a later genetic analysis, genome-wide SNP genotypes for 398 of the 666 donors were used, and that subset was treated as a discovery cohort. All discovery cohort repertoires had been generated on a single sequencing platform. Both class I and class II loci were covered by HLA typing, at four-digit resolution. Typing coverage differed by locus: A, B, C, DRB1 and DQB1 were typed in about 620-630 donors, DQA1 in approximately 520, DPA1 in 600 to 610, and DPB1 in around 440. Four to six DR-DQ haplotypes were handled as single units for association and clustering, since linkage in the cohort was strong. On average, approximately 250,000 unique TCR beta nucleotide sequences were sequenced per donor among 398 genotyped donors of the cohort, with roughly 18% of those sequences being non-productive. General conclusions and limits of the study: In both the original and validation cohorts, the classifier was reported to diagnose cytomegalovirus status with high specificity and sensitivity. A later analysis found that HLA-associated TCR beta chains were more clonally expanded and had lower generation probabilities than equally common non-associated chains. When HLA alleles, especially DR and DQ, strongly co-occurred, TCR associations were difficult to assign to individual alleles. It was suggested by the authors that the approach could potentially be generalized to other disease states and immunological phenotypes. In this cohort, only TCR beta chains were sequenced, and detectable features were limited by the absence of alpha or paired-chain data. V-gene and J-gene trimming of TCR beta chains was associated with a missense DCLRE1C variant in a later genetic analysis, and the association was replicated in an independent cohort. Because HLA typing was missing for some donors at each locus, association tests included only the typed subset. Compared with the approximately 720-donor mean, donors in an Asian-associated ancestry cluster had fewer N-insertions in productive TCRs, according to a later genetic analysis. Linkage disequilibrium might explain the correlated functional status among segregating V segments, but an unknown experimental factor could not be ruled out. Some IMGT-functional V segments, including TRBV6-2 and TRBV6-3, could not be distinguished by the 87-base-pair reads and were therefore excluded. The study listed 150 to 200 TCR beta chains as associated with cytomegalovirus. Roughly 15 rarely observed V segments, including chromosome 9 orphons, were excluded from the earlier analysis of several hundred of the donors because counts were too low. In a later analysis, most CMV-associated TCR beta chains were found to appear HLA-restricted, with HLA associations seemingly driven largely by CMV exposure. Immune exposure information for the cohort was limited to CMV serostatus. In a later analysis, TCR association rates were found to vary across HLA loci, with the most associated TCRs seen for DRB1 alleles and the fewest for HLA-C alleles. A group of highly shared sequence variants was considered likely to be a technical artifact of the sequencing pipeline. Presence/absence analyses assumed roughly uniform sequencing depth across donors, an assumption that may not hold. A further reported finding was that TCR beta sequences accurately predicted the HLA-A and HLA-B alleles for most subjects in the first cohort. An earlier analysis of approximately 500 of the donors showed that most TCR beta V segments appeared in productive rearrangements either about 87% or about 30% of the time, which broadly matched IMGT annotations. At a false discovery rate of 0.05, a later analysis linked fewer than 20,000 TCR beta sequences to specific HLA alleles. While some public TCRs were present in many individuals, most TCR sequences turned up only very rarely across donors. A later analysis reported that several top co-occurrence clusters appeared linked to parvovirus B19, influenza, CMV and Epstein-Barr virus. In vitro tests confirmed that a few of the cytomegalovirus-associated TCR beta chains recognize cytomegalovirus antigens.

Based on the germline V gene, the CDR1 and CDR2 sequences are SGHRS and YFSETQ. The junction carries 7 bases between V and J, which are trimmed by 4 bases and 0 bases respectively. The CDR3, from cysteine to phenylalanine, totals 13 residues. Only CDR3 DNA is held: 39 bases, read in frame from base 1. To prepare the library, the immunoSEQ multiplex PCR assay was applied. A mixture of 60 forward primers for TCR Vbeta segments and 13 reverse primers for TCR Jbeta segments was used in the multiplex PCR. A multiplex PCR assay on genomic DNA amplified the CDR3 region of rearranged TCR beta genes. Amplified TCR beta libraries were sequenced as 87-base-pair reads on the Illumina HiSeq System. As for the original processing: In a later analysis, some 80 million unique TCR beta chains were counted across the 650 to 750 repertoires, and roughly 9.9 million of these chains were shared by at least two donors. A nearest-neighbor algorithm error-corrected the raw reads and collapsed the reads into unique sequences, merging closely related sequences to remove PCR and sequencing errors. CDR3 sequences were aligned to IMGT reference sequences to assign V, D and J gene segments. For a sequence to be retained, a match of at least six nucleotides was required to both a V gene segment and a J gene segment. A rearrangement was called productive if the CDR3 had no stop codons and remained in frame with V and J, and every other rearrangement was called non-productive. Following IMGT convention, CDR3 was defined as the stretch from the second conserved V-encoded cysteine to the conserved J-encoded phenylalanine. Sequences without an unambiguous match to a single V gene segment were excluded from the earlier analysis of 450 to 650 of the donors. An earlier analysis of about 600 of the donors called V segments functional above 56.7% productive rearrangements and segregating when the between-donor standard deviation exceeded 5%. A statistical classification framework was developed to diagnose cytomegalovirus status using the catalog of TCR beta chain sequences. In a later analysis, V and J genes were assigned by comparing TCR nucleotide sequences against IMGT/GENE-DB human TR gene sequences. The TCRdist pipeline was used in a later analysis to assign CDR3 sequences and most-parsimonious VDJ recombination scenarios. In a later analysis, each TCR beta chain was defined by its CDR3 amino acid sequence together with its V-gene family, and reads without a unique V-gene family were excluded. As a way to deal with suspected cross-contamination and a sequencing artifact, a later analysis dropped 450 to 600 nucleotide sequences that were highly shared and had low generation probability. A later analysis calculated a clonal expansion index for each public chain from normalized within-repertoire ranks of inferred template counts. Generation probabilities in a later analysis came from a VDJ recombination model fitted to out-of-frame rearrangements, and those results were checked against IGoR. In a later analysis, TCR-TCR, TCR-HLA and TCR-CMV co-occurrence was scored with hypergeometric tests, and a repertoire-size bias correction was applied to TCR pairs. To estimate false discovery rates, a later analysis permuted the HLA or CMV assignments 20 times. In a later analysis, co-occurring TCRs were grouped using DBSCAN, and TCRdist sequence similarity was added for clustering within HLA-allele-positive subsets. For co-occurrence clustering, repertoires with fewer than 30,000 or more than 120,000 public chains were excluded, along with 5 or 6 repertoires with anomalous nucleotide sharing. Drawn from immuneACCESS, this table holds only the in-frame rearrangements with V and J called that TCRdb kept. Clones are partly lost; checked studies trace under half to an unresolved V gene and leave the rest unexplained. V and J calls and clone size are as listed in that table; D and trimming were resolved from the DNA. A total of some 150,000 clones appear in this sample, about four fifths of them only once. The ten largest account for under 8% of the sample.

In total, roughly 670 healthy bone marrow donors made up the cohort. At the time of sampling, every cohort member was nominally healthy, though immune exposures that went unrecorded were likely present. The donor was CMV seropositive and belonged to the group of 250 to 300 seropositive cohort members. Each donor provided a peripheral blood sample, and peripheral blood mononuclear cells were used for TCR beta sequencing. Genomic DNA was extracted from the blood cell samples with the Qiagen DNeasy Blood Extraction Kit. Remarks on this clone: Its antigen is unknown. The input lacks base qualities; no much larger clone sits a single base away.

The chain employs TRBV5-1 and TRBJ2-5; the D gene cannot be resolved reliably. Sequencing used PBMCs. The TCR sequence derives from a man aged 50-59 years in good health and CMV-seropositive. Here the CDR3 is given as CASSGQDQETQYF. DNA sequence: TGCGCCAGCAGCGGGCAGGACCAAGAGACCCAGTACTTC.